This T cell receptor (beta chain) was documented in a study of CD8 T cells in Susac syndrome. CD8+ and CD4+ blood T cells underwent TCR beta sequencing. Random hexamers were used to reverse transcribe an amount of about 0.45 to 1 ug RNA. immunoSEQ multiplex PCR amplified TCR beta CDR3 across 54 Vbeta, 13 Jbeta. MiXCR was run by TCRdb on the immunoSEQ multiplex PCR reads, yielding one entry per CDR3 protein. The table records about 200,000 distinct CDR3 sequences, nearly 95% of them present only once. CDR3 size: 15 residues. Unmatched junction bases numbered 13, after V lost 5 bases and J lost 10 bases. The V gene's germline CDR1 is SGHRS and CDR2 YFSETQ.

The sample comprised CD4+ T cells from PBMCs. The genes are TRBV5-1 and TRBJ2-1; TRBD2 agrees at 9 bases. This sequence was found in a human donor with multiple sclerosis. The CDR3 nucleotides read TGCGCCAGCAGGGAGCGGGAGGTCTACAGGGTGGAGCAGTTCTTC. Encoded protein: CASREREVYRVEQFF.